Below are 2 T cell receptor beta chains sequenced from a single sample in a study of blood T cell repertoires in COVID-19. Using immunoSEQ multiplex PCR, the repertoire was profiled, and TCRdb retains in-frame clones only, with some absent. The table has about 100,000 clones, 79% seen once. Sequenced: peripheral blood. The receptors were gathered from a woman of 80 years or more with active or convalescent COVID-19.

This chain uses TRBV6-5 with TRBJ1-1; 7 bases line up with TRBD1. CDR1 is MNHEY, CDR2 SVGAGI, per germline. V trimming: 3 bases; J trimming: 1 base; junction bases outside the gene matches: 5. The CDR3 loop spans 15 amino acids. The CDR3 loop reads CASSYYRTGNTEAFF. CDR3 bases: TGTGCCAGCAGTTATTACCGGACAGGGAACACTGAAGCTTTCTTT.

In its sample, this clone was seen a few times. The chain links TRBV4-3 to TRBJ1-1, with 8 bases that match TRBD1. J lost 9 bases, V lost 0 bases, and 9 bases had no gene match. The CDR3 runs 15 residues. The germline V gene has CDR1 LGHNA and CDR2 YSLEER. The CDR3 DNA reads as TGCGCCAGCAGCCAAGATACCGGACAGGGTCATAAAGCTTTCTTT. Amino acids: CASSQDTGQGHKAFF.